The next 29 T cell receptor beta chains were all read from a single sample in a study of neoadjuvant anti-PD-1 for oral cavity cancer. Using immunoSEQ multiplex PCR, the repertoire was profiled, and TCRdb retains in-frame clones only, with some absent. Among 80,000 to 95,000 clones, about 80% were seen once, and the ten largest hold about 2.9%. Sequencing used PBMCs, obtained before nivolumab (anti-PD-1) treatment. Receptor source: a person aged 35-80 years with oral cavity squamous cell carcinoma.

The chain couples TRBV28 to TRBJ1-1; D gene uncertain. Trimming took off 3 bases at V and 4 bases at J, with 9 bases between the two ends. CDR1 and CDR2 (germline): MDHEN, SYDVKM. CDR3 length: 13 amino acids. This CDR3 is CASSFGGSTEAFF. The DNA of the CDR3 is TGTGCCAGCAGTTTCGGAGGGTCCACTGAAGCTTTCTTT.

This clone was seen a single time. The genes are TRBV18 and TRBJ2-1; tentatively, D is TRBD2 (5 bases). CDR1 is KGHSH and CDR2 is LQKENI in the germline V gene. The CDR3 consists of 15 residues. V was shortened by 2 bases and J by 5 bases, with 13 bases between the two germline ends. The CDR3 nucleotides read TGTGCCAGCTCACCAAAGTCAGTGAGGGACAATGAGCAGTTCTTC. As protein: CASSPKSVRDNEQFF. Filled out from reference TRBV18 and TRBJ2-1, the complete variable domain reads NAGVMQNPRHLVRRRGQEARLRCSPMKGHSHVYWYRQLPEEGLKFMVYLQKENIIDESGMPKERFSAEFPKEGPSILRIQQVVRGDSAAYFCASSPKSVRDNEQFFGPGTRLTVL.

Only one count was recorded for this clone. The genes are TRBV11-2 and TRBJ2-1; no reliable D call. Trimming removed 5 bases from V and 10 bases from J, with 9 bases in between. Germline V CDR1 and CDR2: SGHAT, FQNNGV. This CDR3 comprises 11 residues. The CDR3: CASSPQNEQFF. CDR3 coding DNA: TGTGCCAGCAGCCCCCAAAACGAGCAGTTCTTC.

This chain links TRBV28 with TRBJ2-1; D is possibly TRBD1 or TRBD2 (5 bases each). With 5 bases removed from V and 6 bases from J, the gap between germline ends came to 14 bases. The germline V gene has CDR1 MDHEN and CDR2 SYDVKM. CDR3 length: 14 amino acids. The CDR3 nucleotides read TGTGCCAGCAGTGGGGCCCGGGGTATCAATGAGCAGTTCTTC. The encoded protein is CASSGARGINEQFF.

The chain employs TRBV11-2 and TRBJ2-5; 10 bases agree with TRBD2. V lost 3 bases to trimming and J lost 5 bases; unmatched junction nucleotides: 9. CDR1 and CDR2 (germline): SGHAT, FQNNGV. The length of the CDR3 is 16 residues. The CDR3 sequence: CASSFTSGASGETQYF. The CDR3 DNA is TGTGCCAGCAGCTTTACTAGCGGGGCATCTGGGGAGACCCAGTACTTC.

This rearrangement joins TRBV11-3 to TRBJ2-3; TRBD2 matches 11 bases. V lost 1 base to trimming and J lost 2 bases; unmatched junction nucleotides: 2. The CDR3 length is 16 residues. The germline CDR1 and CDR2 sequences are SGHNT and YENEEA. The CDR3 region has the DNA TGTGCCAGCAGCTTAGGACTAGCGGGGCTCACAGATACGCAGTATTTT. Encoded protein: CASSLGLAGLTDTQYF.

The gene calls are TRBV6-5 and TRBJ1-1; weak D call: TRBD1 (5 bases). V lost 5 bases and J 5 bases, leaving 12 bases between the germline ends. The CDR3 spans 13 residues. Germline V gene data show CDR1 as MNHEY and CDR2 as SVGAGI. The CDR3 bases are TGTGCCAGCAGTGACGCAACAGGTACTGAAGCTTTCTTT. As protein: CASSDATGTEAFF.

There are a few counts of this clone. This chain links TRBV28 with TRBJ2-7; 7 nucleotides line up with TRBD1. J lost 4 bases, V lost 4 bases, and 7 bases had no gene match. Germline CDR1 is MDHEN and CDR2 is SYDVKM. The CDR3 loop spans 14 amino acids. The CDR3 loop reads CASSSQGRPYEQYF. The DNA of the CDR3 is TGTGCCAGCAGTTCACAGGGGCGCCCTTACGAGCAGTACTTC. The full variable domain, in which reference TRBV28 and TRBJ2-7 provide the parts outside the CDR3, is DVKVTQSSRYLVKRTGEKVFLECVQDMDHENMFWYRQDPGLGLRLIYFSYDVKMKEKGDIPEGYSVSREKKERFSLILESASTNQTSMYLCASSSQGRPYEQYFGPGTRLTVT.

The V and J genes are TRBV19 and TRBJ2-7; no definite D call. Trimming pared 4 bases from V and 4 bases from J, leaving 8 bases between. CDR3 length equals 12 residues. Germline CDR1 and CDR2: LNHDA and SQIVND (reference sequence). The CDR3 DNA is TGTGCCAGTAGTACCGTAGGGTACGAGCAGTACTTC. Protein: CASSTVGYEQYF.

The V call is TRBV27, the J call TRBJ1-1; D gene unclear. CDR1 and CDR2 from the germline V gene are MNHEY and SMNVEV (reference sequence). The CDR3 is made up of 14 amino acids. Trimming took 0 bases from V and 1 from J, leaving 6 bases between them. As DNA, the CDR3 is TGTGCCAGCAGTTTATCGGGAGGGAACACTGAAGCTTTCTTT. Translation: CASSLSGGNTEAFF.

The rearrangement joins TRBV6-5 to TRBJ2-7; 8 bases map to TRBD2. CDR1 is MNHEY and CDR2 is SVGAGI in the germline V gene. Trimming cost V 10 bases and J 4 bases; bases outside gene matches: 9. CDR3 length equals 13 residues. The CDR3 protein is CATLREGSYEQYF. The CDR3 DNA reads TGTGCCACCCTACGGGAGGGCTCGTACGAGCAGTACTTC.

The chain recombines TRBV5-1 with TRBJ1-4, with D possibly matching TRBD1 (5 bases). The CDR3 consists of 15 residues. Germline V lookup: CDR1 SGHRS, CDR2 YFSETQ. The V gene lost 6 bases and the J gene lost 7 bases, with 19 bases spanning the gap. The CDR3 DNA is TGCGCCAGCACAGAGTCTGGGGGATATGGTGAAAAACTGTTTTTT. It is translated as CASTESGGYGEKLFF. Full variable domain (rest looked up from reference TRBV5-1 and TRBJ1-4): KAGVTQTPRYLIKTRGQQVTLSCSPISGHRSVSWYQQTPGQGLQFLFEYFSETQRNKGNFPGRFSGRQFSNSRSEMNVSTLELGDSALYLCASTESGGYGEKLFFGSGTQLSVL.

The CDR3 DNA reads as TGTGCCATTGGTGAGGGCGGGAGGGACACAGATACGCAGTATTTT. As protein: CAIGEGGRDTDTQYF. V gene TRBV10-3 combines with J gene TRBJ2-3; TRBD2 agrees at 9 bases. CDR1 is ENHRY, CDR2 SYGVKD, per germline. Trimming cost V 9 bases and J 2 bases; bases outside gene matches: 9. The CDR3 extends over 15 amino acids.

The V and J genes are TRBV9 and TRBJ2-5; D unresolved. The CDR3 totals 14 residues. The germline V gene has CDR1 SGDLS and CDR2 YYNGEE. The V end was cut by 3 bases, the J end by 5 bases, with 14 bases between. DNA of the CDR3: TGTGCCAGCAGCGACCGGACCGCTGCCGAGACCCAGTACTTC. It codes for CASSDRTAAETQYF.

The rearrangement joins TRBV30 to TRBJ2-3, with no clear D. V was shortened by 6 bases and J by 1 base, with 8 bases between the two germline ends. CDR3 size: 12 residues. The germline V gene encodes CDR1 GTSNPN and CDR2 SVGIG (reference sequence). For the CDR3, the DNA is TGTGCCTGTGAACGGGGCACAGATACGCAGTATTTT. As protein: CACERGTDTQYF.

V is TRBV19 and J is TRBJ1-1; unclear D gene. CDR1 and CDR2 (germline): LNHDA, SQIVND (reference sequence). There are 14 residues in the CDR3. Trimming left V 3 bases short and J 4 bases short, with 12 bases between. The DNA for the CDR3 is TGTGCCAGTAGTATGCCCCAGGCGGGCACTGAAGCTTTCTTT. The encoded protein is CASSMPQAGTEAFF.

This chain links TRBV6-5 with TRBJ2-3, with a tentative D call TRBD2 (7 bases). CDR3 length: 15 residues. The V gene lost 5 bases and the J gene lost 1 base, with 13 bases spanning the gap. Germline lookup yields CDR1 MNHEY and CDR2 SVGAGI. CDR3 sequence (DNA): TGTGCCAGCAGTGCTGGGGGGGGCCGCACAGATACGCAGTATTTT. Residues: CASSAGGGRTDTQYF.

V gene TRBV14 combines with J gene TRBJ2-2; D unresolved. The CDR3 covers 15 residues. CDR1 is SGHDN and CDR2 is FVKESK in the germline V gene. The V gene lost 0 bases and the J gene lost 3 bases, with 8 bases spanning the gap. CDR3 DNA sequence: TGTGCCAGCAGCCAAGACGGCACTTACACCGGGGAGCTGTTTTTT. Its translation: CASSQDGTYTGELFF.

The genes are TRBV27 and TRBJ1-2, with 7 bases matching TRBD1. Germline V gene lookup returns CDR1 MNHEY and CDR2 SMNVEV (reference sequence). The CDR3 has 15 residues. Unmatched junction bases numbered 4, after V lost 3 bases and J lost 0 bases. The CDR3 protein is CASSLGQSPNYGYTF. The CDR3 region has the DNA TGTGCCAGCAGTTTGGGACAGTCCCCTAACTATGGCTACACCTTC.

The CDR3 nucleotides read TGTGCCAGCAGCTTGGGTTCACAGGGACCCCAGCATTTT. This sequence encodes CASSLGSQGPQHF. The chain combines TRBV5-6 with TRBJ1-5, with D possibly matching TRBD1 (6 bases). The CDR3 consists of 13 residues. The V gene's germline CDR1 is SGHDT and CDR2 YYEEEE. The V and J ends lost 0 bases and 10 bases respectively, with 11 bases between them. Full variable domain (missing parts from reference TRBV5-6 and TRBJ1-5): DAGVTQSPTHLIKTRGQQVTLRCSPKSGHDTVSWYQQALGQGPQFIFQYYEEEERQRGNFPDRFSGHQFPNYSSELNVNALLLGDSALYLCASSLGSQGPQHFGDGTRLSIL.

The rearrangement uses TRBV10-2 and TRBJ2-2, with D hard to call. Per the germline V gene, CDR1 is WSHSY and CDR2 is SAAADI. The CDR3 consists of 14 residues. V lost 6 bases, J lost 3 bases, and 11 bases lay in between. CDR3 nucleotide sequence: TGCGCCAGCAGCCTCACCCAAGACACCGGGGAGCTGTTTTTT. Amino acid sequence: CASSLTQDTGELFF.

The V gene is TRBV6-1, the J gene TRBJ2-7; D gene ambiguous. Germline CDR1 is MNHNS and CDR2 is SASEGT. CDR3 size: 12 residues. The ends were cut back, 6 bases at V and 3 bases at J, with 9 bases in the middle. This CDR3 is CASRQDFYEQYF. The CDR3 DNA sequence: TGTGCCAGCAGGCAGGATTTCTACGAGCAGTACTTC.

The chain combines TRBV7-3 with TRBJ2-2; D is perhaps TRBD1 or TRBD2 (5 bases each). This CDR3 has 17 residues. Trimming cost V 3 bases and J 2 bases, with 16 bases left between them. Germline CDR1 reads SGHTA; CDR2 reads FQGTGA. In DNA, the CDR3 is TGTGCCAGCAGCTTCGACCGGGACGCAGTAAACACCGGGGAGCTGTTTTTT. It yields the protein CASSFDRDAVNTGELFF.

The chain joins TRBV7-3 to TRBJ2-5; D is unclear. Germline V CDR1 and CDR2: SGHTA, FQGTGA. This CDR3 comprises 14 residues. Trimming removed 4 bases from V and 5 bases from J, with 14 bases in between. This chain's CDR3 is CASSSGPGAETQYF. CDR3 bases: TGTGCCAGCAGCTCAGGACCAGGTGCTGAGACCCAGTACTTC.

V is TRBV27 and J is TRBJ2-7; no firm D call. Germline assignment: CDR1 MNHEY and CDR2 SMNVEV (reference sequence). V was trimmed by 4 bases and J by 4 bases, leaving 8 bases between them. The CDR3 is 12 residues long. Here the CDR3 reads CASSSDGYEQYF. CDR3 sequence (DNA): TGTGCCAGCAGTTCGGACGGTTACGAGCAGTACTTC.

Remarks on this clone: The junction does not match germline at one end; this may be a read error. V usage is TRBV7-2 and J usage is TRBJ2-7, with D perhaps matching TRBD2 (9 bases). The length of the CDR3 is 15 residues. The germline V gene has CDR1 SGHTA and CDR2 FQGNSA. CDR3 residues: CASSLAGQALYEQYF. In nucleotides, the CDR3 is TGTGCCAGCAGCCTAGCGGGACAGGCCCTCTACGAGCAGTACTTC.

This clone appeared a single time. This chain uses TRBV5-1 with TRBJ2-1; 7 nucleotides agree with TRBD2. CDR1 SGHRS and CDR2 YFSETQ come from the germline V gene. V lost 4 bases and J lost 5; bases outside the gene matches: 18. The CDR3 totals 18 residues. CDR3 DNA sequence: TGCGCCAGCAGCCGGAGGCTACTTACTAGCGAGTACCACAATGAGCAGTTCTTC. Its translation: CASSRRLLTSEYHNEQFF.

This sequence joins TRBV6-1 and TRBJ2-7; D perhaps matches TRBD2 (6 bases). From germline, CDR1 is MNHNS and CDR2 SASEGT. The germline V and J ends were trimmed by 6 bases and 0 bases, with 12 bases remaining between them. CDR3 length: 14 residues. In DNA form, the CDR3 reads TGTGCCAGCAGGGACTACCAGAGCTCCTACGAGCAGTACTTC. It encodes CASRDYQSSYEQYF.

The table lists this clone with a count of one. The chain is built from TRBV2 and TRBJ1-4; 8 bases match TRBD1. The CDR3 is 17 residues long. From germline, CDR1 is SNHLY and CDR2 FYNNEI. Germline trimming cut 1 base from V and 8 bases from J; bases unmatched to any gene: 12. Written as DNA, the CDR3 is TGTGCCAGCAGTGAAGGCGGGTCCGGACAGGGAAGGGAAAAACTGTTTTTT. This encodes CASSEGGSGQGREKLFF.